This T cell receptor (beta chain) was captured in a study of PD-L1 blockade in urothelial cancer. Study at large: A median blood sample held about 140,000 T cells and about 83,000 unique TCRs.

Profiled with immunoSEQ multiplex PCR; TCRdb holds only in-frame clones, not every one. The sample has approximately 48,000 clones; roughly 78% are singletons. Study-wide results and limits: Blood TCR clonality below the median before treatment was a predictor of better survival.

The germline CDR1 and CDR2 sequences are SGHRS and YFSETQ. There are 14 residues in the CDR3. V lost 0 bases to trimming and J lost 2 bases, with 7 bases between them. Of note for this clone: Its matching antigen is unknown.

The sample's time point: pretreatment peripheral blood. The source of this sequence is a man in his sixties or seventies with urothelial cancer. The material was PBMCs, obtained around atezolizumab (anti-PD-L1) treatment. The chain recombines TRBV5-1 with TRBJ2-3; TRBD2 might be the D (5 bases). CDR3 loop: CASSLAGVTDTQYF. CDR3 DNA: TGCGCCAGCAGCTTGGCCGGGGTCACAGATACGCAGTATTTT. The entire variable domain, with the rest obtained from reference TRBV5-1 and TRBJ2-3, is as follows: KAGVTQTPRYLIKTRGQQVTLSCSPISGHRSVSWYQQTPGQGLQFLFEYFSETQRNKGNFPGRFSGRQFSNSRSEMNVSTLELGDSALYLCASSLAGVTDTQYFGPGTRLTVL.